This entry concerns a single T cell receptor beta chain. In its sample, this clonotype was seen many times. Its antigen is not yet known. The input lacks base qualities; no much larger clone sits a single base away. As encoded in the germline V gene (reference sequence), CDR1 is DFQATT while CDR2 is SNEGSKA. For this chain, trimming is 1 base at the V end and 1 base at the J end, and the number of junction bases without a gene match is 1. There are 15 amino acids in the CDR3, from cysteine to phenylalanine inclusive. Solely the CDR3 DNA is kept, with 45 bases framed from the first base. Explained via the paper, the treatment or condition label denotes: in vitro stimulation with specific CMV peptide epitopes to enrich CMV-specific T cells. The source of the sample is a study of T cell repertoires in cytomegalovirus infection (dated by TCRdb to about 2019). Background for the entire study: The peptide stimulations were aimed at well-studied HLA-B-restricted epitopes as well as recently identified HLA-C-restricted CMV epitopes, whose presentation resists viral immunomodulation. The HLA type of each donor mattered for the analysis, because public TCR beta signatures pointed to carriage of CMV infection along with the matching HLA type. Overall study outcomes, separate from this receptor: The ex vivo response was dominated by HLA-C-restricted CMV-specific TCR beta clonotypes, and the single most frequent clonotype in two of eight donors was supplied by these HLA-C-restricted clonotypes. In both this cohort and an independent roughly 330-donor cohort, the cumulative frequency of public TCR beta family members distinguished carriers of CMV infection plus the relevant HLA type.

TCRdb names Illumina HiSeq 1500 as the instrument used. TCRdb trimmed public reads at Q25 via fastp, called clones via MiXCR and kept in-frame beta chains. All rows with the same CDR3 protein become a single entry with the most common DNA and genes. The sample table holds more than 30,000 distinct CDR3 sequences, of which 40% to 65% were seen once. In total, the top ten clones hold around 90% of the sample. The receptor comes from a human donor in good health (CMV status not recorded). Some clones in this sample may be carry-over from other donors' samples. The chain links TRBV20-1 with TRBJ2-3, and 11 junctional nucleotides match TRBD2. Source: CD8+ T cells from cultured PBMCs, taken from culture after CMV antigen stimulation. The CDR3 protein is CSARGTSGRTDTQYF. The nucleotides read TGCAGTGCTAGAGGGACTAGCGGGCGCACAGATACGCAGTATTTT.